The 11 T cell receptor beta chains reported below all come from one sample, sequenced in a study of CD8 T cells in Susac syndrome. After extraction with the RNeasy kit, roughly 0.5 to 1 ug of the RNA was reverse transcribed using random hexamers. TCRdb fed the immunoSEQ multiplex PCR reads into MiXCR, producing one record per CDR3 protein. The sample holds about 120,000 distinct CDR3 sequences, 85% to 95% seen once. The sample comprised CD8+ T cells from PBMCs. These receptors all come from a human donor in good health.

This chain links TRBV14 with TRBJ2-2, with D unresolved. V lost 4 bases, J lost 1 base, and 1 base lay in between. The CDR3 is 12 residues long. In germline, CDR1 is SGHDN, CDR2 FVKESK. In DNA form, the CDR3 reads TGTGCCAGCAGCCGGAACACCGGGGAGCTGTTTTTT. It encodes CASSRNTGELFF.

CDR3 nucleotide sequence: TGTGCCAGCAGCCAAGACATTTCAGATACGCAGTATTTT. As protein: CASSQDISDTQYF. The V call is TRBV7-3, the J call TRBJ2-3; D not resolved. CDR3 size: 13 residues. Germline V gene sequence: CDR1 SGHTA, CDR2 FQGTGA. V was pared by 5 bases and J by 4 bases, with 10 bases between.

The V call is TRBV6-1, the J call TRBJ1-2; D is perhaps TRBD1 (5 bases). Germline V CDR1 and CDR2: MNHNS, SASEGT. This CDR3 is built from 20 residues. Trimming shortened V by 6 bases and J by 0 bases, and 29 bases separated the two germline ends. The CDR3 sequence: CASSLQPKFQGSVANYGYTF. Written as DNA, the CDR3 is TGTGCCAGCAGCCTCCAACCCAAGTTCCAGGGATCAGTAGCTAACTATGGCTACACCTTC.

V gene TRBV12-3 or TRBV12-4 combines with J gene TRBJ1-5; tentatively, D is TRBD1 (5 bases). Trimming took 5 bases from V and 4 from J, leaving 18 bases between them. The CDR3 loop spans 16 amino acids. The CDR3 DNA sequence: TGTGCCAGCAGTCCCCCGGGGCAGGGTGGGAATCAGCCCCAGCATTTT. Amino acids: CASSPPGQGGNQPQHF.

This chain connects TRBV6-2 or TRBV6-3 to TRBJ2-7, with a weak D call TRBD2 (6 bases). V lost 3 bases and J lost 7, with 13 bases in between. In germline, CDR1 is MNHEY, CDR2 SVGEGT. This CDR3 contains 13 residues. The CDR3 sequence: CASSYTSTREQYF. In nucleotides, the CDR3 is TGTGCCAGCAGTTATACTAGCACGAGGGAGCAGTACTTC.

The rearrangement links TRBV6-2 or TRBV6-3 to TRBJ2-7, with D unresolved. Trimming took 2 bases from V and 0 from J, leaving 8 bases between them. The CDR3 loop spans 14 amino acids. Germline V gene lookup returns CDR1 MNHEY and CDR2 SVGEGT. This CDR3 is CASSYAAYSYEQYF. The CDR3, as DNA: TGTGCCAGCAGTTACGCCGCGTACTCCTACGAGCAGTACTTC.

This chain links TRBV7-2 with TRBJ2-2; TRBD1 agrees at 7 bases. The V and J ends lost 4 bases and 6 bases, in that order; junction bases with no gene match: 5. CDR1 is SGHTA and CDR2 is FQGNSA in the germline V gene. This CDR3 is built from 14 residues. The DNA of the CDR3 is TGTGCCAGCAGCTCGACAGGGAGCGCCGGGGAGCTGTTTTTT. Its protein is CASSSTGSAGELFF.

The rearrangement joins TRBV20-1 to TRBJ2-5, with no clear D. V was trimmed by 4 bases and J by 2 bases, leaving 14 bases between them. Germline V CDR1 and CDR2: DFQATT, SNEGSKA (reference sequence). The CDR3 has 14 residues. The CDR3 bases are TGCAGTGCTACAGATCGCAGCAAGCAAGAGACCCAGTACTTC. It encodes CSATDRSKQETQYF.

This sequence joins TRBV29-1 and TRBJ2-1, with 10 bases aligning to TRBD2. The V and J ends lost 5 bases and 2 bases, in that order; junction bases with no gene match: 3. The length of the CDR3 is 14 residues. Germline V lookup: CDR1 SQVTM, CDR2 ANQGSEA. The CDR3 DNA sequence: TGCAGCGTTCATAGCGGGAGGACCTACAATGAGCAGTTCTTC. Translated: CSVHSGRTYNEQFF.

The genes are TRBV7-8 and TRBJ2-1; D tentatively reads TRBD1 or TRBD2 (5 bases each). The CDR3 runs to 15 residues. Germline V gene sequence: CDR1 SGHVS, CDR2 FQNEAQ. Deletions cut 1 base from V and 7 bases from J, with 14 bases between. For the CDR3, the DNA is TGTGCCAGCAGCTTAGATGGGGGTAGGGAAAATGAGCAGTTCTTC. Its translation: CASSLDGGRENEQFF.

V gene TRBV5-1 combines with J gene TRBJ1-1; 7 positions agree with TRBD1. This CDR3 contains 15 residues. The V gene's germline CDR1 is SGHRS and CDR2 YFSETQ. V was clipped by 4 bases and J by 4 bases; unmatched bases: 10. CDR3 coding DNA: TGCGCCAGCAGCCCGAAGACAGGGCTGGGCACTGAAGCTTTCTTT. Protein sequence: CASSPKTGLGTEAFF.